This TCR beta chain was obtained from a study of blood T cell repertoires in COVID-19. Assay: immunoSEQ multiplex PCR; the TCRdb copy retains only in-frame clones and omits some. There are tens of thousands of clones in the sample; roughly 89% occur only once, and around 2.7% lies in the top ten. This clone was picked up one time. The CDR3 covers 14 residues. Germline V gene lookup returns CDR1 GTSNPN and CDR2 SVGIG (reference sequence). Trimming removed 4 bases at V and 0 bases at J, with 9 bases between. Sequencing was carried out using peripheral blood. This chain connects TRBV30 to TRBJ2-2, with D possibly TRBD1 on 5 matching bases. The TCR was taken from a man of 80 years or more with acute or convalescent COVID-19. The CDR3 DNA reads as TGTGCCTGGAAGGTGGGGCCGAACACCGGGGAGCTGTTTTTT. It is translated as CAWKVGPNTGELFF.